This T cell receptor (beta chain) was recovered during a study of blood T cell repertoires in COVID-19. Whole-study context: Both acute and convalescent COVID-19 samples were obtained from the United States, Italy and Spain. The analysed material was cDNA or gDNA that came from T cells, B-cell-depleted T cells, or PBMCs.

Authors' data handling: Reference gene primers were amplified, and this amplification served to estimate nucleated cell counts. The method was immunoSEQ multiplex PCR; TCRdb's version includes in-frame clones alone and lacks a portion of them. The D gene and trimming were derived from the DNA, and the V and J assignments and clone size from that table. The top ten clones hold about a tenth of a sample with about 130,000 clones, around 88% of them seen once. The CDR3 length is 13 residues. In germline, CDR1 is SGHRS, CDR2 YFSETQ. The V end lost 0 bases, the J end lost 5 bases, and 8 bases lay between the germline ends.

This sequence originates from a middle-aged man with acute or convalescent COVID-19. V is TRBV5-1 and J is TRBJ1-1; a weak D match, TRBD1 (6 bases). The sequenced material came from peripheral blood. CDR3 coding DNA: TGCGCCAGCAGCTTGGACAGGGAAACTGAAGCTTTCTTT. Its protein product is CASSLDRETEAFF.